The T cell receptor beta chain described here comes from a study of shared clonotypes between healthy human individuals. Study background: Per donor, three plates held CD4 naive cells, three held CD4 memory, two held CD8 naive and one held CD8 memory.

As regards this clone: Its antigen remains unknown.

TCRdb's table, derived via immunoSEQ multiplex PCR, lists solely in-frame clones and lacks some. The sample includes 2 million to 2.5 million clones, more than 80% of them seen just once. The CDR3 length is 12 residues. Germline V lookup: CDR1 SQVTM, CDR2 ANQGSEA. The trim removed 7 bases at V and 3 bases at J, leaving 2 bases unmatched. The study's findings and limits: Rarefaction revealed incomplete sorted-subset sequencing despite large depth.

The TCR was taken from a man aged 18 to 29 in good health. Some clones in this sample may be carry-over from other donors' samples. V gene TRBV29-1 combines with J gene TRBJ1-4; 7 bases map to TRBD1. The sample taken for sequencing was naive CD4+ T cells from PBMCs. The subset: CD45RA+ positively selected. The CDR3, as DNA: TGCAGCGGACAGGGACCTAATGAAAAACTGTTTTTT. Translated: CSGQGPNEKLFF. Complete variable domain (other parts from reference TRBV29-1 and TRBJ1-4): SAVISQKPSRDICQRGTSLTIQCQVDSQVTMMFWYRQQPGQSLTLIATANQGSEATYESGFVIDKFPISRPNLTFSTLTVSNMSPEDSSIYLCSGQGPNEKLFFGSGTQLSVL.